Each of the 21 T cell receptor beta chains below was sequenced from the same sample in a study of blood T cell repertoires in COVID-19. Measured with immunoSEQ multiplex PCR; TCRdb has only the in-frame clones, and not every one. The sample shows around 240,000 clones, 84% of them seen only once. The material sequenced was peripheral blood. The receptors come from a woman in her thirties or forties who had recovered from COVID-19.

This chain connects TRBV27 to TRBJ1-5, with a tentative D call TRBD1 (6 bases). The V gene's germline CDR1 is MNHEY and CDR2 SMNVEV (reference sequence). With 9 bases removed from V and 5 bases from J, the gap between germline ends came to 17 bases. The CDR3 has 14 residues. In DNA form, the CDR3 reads TGTGCCAGTAGGACAGCCTCCCCTTATCAGCCCCAGCATTTT. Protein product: CASRTASPYQPQHF.

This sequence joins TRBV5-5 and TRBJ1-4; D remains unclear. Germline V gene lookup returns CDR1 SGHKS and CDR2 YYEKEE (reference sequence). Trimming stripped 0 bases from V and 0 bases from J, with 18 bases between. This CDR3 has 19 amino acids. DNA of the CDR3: TGTGCCAGCAGCTTGGAGGTGGCGGGGTTTACAGCAACTAATGAAAAACTGTTTTTT. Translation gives CASSLEVAGFTATNEKLFF.

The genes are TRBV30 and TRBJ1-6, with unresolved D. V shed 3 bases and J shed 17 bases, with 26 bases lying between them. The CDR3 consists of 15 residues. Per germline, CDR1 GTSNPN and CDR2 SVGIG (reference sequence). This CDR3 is CAWRKNNSPSGFIHF. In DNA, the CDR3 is TGTGCCTGGAGAAAAAACAACTCCCCGTCGGGTTTTATCCACTTT.

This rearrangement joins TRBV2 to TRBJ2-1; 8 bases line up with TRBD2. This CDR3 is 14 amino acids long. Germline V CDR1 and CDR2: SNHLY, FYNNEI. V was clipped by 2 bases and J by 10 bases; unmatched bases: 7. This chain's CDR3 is CASSESRLAGEQFF. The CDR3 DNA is TGTGCCAGCAGTGAAAGTCGCCTAGCGGGCGAGCAGTTCTTC.

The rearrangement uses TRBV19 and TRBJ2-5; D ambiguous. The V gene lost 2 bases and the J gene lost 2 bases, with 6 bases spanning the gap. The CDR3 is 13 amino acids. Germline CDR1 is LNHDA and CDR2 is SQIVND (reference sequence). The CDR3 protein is CASSIQKQETQYF. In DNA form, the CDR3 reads TGTGCCAGTAGTATACAGAAACAAGAGACCCAGTACTTC.

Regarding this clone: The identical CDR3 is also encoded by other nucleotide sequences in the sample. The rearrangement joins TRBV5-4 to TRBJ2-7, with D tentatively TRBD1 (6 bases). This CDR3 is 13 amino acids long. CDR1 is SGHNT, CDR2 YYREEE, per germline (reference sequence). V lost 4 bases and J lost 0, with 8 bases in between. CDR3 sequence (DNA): TGTGCCAGCAGCCTACAGGGCTCCTACGAGCAGTACTTC. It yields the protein CASSLQGSYEQYF. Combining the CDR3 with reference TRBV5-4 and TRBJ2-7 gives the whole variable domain ETGVTQSPTHLIKTRGQQVTLRCSSQSGHNTVSWYQQALGQGPQFIFQYYREEENGRGNFPPRFSGLQFPNYSSELNVNALELDDSALYLCASSLQGSYEQYFGPGTRLTVT.

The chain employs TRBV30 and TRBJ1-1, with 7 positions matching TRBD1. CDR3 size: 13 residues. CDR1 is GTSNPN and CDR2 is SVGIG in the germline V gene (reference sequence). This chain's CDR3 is CAAQGTAETEAFF. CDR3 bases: TGTGCAGCCCAAGGGACAGCTGAGACTGAAGCTTTCTTT.

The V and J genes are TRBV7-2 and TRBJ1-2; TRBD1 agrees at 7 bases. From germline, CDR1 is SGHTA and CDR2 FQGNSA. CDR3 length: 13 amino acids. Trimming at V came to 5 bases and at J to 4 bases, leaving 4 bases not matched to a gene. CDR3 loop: CASSQGQRYGYTF. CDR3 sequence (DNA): TGTGCCAGCAGCCAGGGACAGCGCTATGGCTACACCTTC.

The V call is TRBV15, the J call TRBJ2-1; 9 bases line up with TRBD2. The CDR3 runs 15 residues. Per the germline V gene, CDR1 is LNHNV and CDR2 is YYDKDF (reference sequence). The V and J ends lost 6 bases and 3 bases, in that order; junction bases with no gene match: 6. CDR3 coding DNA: TGTGCCACCAGGAAGAGCGGGGGGAACTACAATGAGCAGTTCTTC. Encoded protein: CATRKSGGNYNEQFF.

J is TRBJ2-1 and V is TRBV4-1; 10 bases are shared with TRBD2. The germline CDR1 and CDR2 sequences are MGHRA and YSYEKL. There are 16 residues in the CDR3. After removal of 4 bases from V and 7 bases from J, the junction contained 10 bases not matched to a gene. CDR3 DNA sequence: TGCGCCAGCAGCCTAGAAGCGGGGGGGCTGTCGAATGAGCAGTTCTTC. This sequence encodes CASSLEAGGLSNEQFF.

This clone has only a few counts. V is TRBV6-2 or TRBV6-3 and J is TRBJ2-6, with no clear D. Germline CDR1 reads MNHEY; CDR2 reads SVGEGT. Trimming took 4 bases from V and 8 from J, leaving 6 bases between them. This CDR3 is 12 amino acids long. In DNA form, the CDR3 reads TGTGCCAGCAGTTTTGAGACCAACGTCCTGACTTTC. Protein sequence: CASSFETNVLTF.

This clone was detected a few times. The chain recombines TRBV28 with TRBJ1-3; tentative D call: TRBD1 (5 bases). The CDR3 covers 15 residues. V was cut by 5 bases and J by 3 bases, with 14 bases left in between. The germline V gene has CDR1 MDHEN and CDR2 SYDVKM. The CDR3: CASSPRVSSGNTIYF. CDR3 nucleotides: TGTGCCAGCAGTCCCAGGGTTTCGAGTGGAAACACCATATATTTT.

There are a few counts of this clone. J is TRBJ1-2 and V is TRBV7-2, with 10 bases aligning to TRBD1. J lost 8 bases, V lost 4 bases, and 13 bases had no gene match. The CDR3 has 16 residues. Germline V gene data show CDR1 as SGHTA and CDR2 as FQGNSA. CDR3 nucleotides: TGTGCCAGCAGCTCGGCTTGGGGACAGGGGAGCGGAGGCTACACCTTC. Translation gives CASSSAWGQGSGGYTF.

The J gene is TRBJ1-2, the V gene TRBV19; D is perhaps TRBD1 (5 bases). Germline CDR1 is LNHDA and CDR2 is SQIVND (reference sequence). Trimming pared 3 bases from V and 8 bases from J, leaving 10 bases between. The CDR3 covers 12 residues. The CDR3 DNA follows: TGTGCCAGTAGTATTATCGGGGGAGGCTACACCTTC. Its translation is CASSIIGGGYTF.

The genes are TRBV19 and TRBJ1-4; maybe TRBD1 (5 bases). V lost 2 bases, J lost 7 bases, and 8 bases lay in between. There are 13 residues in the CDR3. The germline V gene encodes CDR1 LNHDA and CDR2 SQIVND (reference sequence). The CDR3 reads CASSITTVEKLFF. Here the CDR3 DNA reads TGTGCCAGTAGTATAACGACAGTTGAAAAACTGTTTTTT. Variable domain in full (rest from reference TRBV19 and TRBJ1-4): DGGITQSPKYLFRKEGQNVTLSCEQNLNHDAMYWYRQDPGQGLRLIYYSQIVNDFQKGDIAEGYSVSREKKESFPLTVTSAQKNPTAFYLCASSITTVEKLFFGSGTQLSVL.

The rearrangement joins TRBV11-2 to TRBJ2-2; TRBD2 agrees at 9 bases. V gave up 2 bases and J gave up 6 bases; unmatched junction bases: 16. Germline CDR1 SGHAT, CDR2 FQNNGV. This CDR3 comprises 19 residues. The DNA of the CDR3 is TGTGCCAGCAGCTTACCCCCACCCGGCGGGGGGGCTAGGCCCGGGGAGCTGTTTTTT. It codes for CASSLPPPGGGARPGELFF.

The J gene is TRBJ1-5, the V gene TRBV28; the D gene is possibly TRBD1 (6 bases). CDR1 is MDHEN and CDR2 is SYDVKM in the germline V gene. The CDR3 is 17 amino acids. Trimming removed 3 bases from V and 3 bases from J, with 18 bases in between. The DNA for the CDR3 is TGTGCCAGCAGTTTCCCTCCCGCTGACAGGCTCAATCAGCCCCAGCATTTT. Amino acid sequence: CASSFPPADRLNQPQHF.

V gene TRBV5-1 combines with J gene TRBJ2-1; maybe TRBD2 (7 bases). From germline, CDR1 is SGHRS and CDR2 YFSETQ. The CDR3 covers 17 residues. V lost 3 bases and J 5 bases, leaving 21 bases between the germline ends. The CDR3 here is CASSSLTGLGGDNEQFF. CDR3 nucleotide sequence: TGCGCCAGCAGCTCCCTCACCGGACTAGGGGGGGACAATGAGCAGTTCTTC.

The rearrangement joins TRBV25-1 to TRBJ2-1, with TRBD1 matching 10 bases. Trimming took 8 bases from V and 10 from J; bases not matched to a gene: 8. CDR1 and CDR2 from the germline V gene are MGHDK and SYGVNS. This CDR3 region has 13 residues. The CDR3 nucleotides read TGTGCCAGCGGAAAGACAGGGGGCAACGAGCAGTTCTTC. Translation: CASGKTGGNEQFF.

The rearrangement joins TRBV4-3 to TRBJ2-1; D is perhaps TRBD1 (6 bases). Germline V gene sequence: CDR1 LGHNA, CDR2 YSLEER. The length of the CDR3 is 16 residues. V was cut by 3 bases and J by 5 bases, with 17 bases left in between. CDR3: CASSHSTGWDDNEQFF. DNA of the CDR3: TGCGCCAGCAGCCACTCTACAGGGTGGGATGACAATGAGCAGTTCTTC.

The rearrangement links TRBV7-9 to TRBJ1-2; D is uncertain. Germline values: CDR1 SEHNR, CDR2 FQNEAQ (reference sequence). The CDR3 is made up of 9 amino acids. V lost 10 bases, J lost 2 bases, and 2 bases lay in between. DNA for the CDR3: TGTGCCACAAACTATGGCTACACCTTC. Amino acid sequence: CATNYGYTF.